This TCR beta chain derives from a study of vaccination and CD4 T cells after COVID-19. On the study more broadly: Post-vaccine sampling followed dose two by a median about 72 days (range 14 to 241). Cells received overlapping spike peptides from SARS-CoV-2, HCoV-NL63, HCoV-OC43 and HCoV-229E as stimulation.

Turning to this clonotype: What it binds is not known.

Scientists ran DNA taken from cultured CD4+ T cells through the Oncomine TCR Beta short-read assay for sequencing. TCRdb itself ran the PCR reads through MiXCR, one entry per CDR3 protein. The table has 17,000 or so distinct CDR3 sequences, roughly 45% seen once; the top ten hold 15% to 25%. CDR3 length: 13 amino acids. The germline gives CDR1 DFQATT, CDR2 SNEGSKA (reference sequence). V lost 6 bases, J lost 1 base, and 5 bases stayed unmatched. This sample's treatment: approximately 9-day PBMC culture with coronavirus spike peptide pools or control peptides (ViraFEST assay). Culture conditions combined more than 1.5 million PBMCs per well with 10 IU/ml IL-2 and 8.5 to 10 ug/ml peptide pools.

This sequence originates from a human donor who received a COVID-19 vaccine. The V call is TRBV20-1, the J call TRBJ1-1; 7 nucleotides align to TRBD1. The sample in question was CD4+ T cells from blood, cultured in vitro, obtained before SARS-CoV-2 vaccination. The CDR3 reads CSANRGGNTEAFF. The CDR3 DNA reads as TGCAGTGCGAACAGGGGTGGGAACACTGAAGCTTTCTTT.